A single T cell receptor (beta chain) is shown here with its context. The data belong to a study of blood T cell repertoires in COVID-19. Study-wide background: The United States, Italy and Spain supplied acute and convalescent COVID-19 samples. T cells, B-cell-depleted T cells, or PBMCs supplied cDNA or gDNA.

Per the original data handling: Amplifying reference gene primers gave estimates of nucleated cell counts. Repertoires were generated with immunoSEQ multiplex PCR, while TCRdb's copy carries only in-frame clones and drops some. V and J calls and clone size follow that table, whereas D and trimming were derived from the DNA. Of around 140,000 clones listed, 80% to 90% are singletons. CDR1 is SNHLY and CDR2 is FYNNEI in the germline V gene. CDR3 length: 14 residues. The V gene end was trimmed by 5 bases and the J gene end by 7 bases; junction bases not matched to a gene: 6. The chain joins TRBV2 to TRBJ1-5; 9 bases are a match to TRBD1. The sequencing input was peripheral blood. The TCR comes from a man older than 75 with acute or convalescent COVID-19. The chain's CDR3 is CASSPTGGGQPQHF. The CDR3 coding sequence is TGTGCCAGCAGTCCGACAGGGGGGGGACAGCCCCAGCATTTT.